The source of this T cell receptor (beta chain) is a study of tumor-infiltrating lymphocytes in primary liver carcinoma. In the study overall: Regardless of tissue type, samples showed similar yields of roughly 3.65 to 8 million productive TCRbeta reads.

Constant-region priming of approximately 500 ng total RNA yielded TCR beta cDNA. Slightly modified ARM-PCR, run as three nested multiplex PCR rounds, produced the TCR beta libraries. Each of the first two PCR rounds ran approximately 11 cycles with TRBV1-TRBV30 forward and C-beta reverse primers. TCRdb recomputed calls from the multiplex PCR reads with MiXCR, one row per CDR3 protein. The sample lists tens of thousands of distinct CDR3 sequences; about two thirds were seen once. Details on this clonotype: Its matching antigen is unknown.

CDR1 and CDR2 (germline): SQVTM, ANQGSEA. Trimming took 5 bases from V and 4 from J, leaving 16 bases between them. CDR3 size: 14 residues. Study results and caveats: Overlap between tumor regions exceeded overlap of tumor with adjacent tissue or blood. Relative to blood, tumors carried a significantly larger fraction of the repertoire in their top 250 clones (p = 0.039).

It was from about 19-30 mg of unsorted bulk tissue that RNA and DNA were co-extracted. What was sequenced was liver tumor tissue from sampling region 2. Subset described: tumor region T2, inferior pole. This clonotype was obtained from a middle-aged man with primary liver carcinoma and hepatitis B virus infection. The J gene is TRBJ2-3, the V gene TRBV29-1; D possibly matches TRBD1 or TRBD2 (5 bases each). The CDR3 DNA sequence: TGCAGCGTTTCCGGGGTAGGGGCGTCAGATACGCAGTATTTT. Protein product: CSVSGVGASDTQYF.